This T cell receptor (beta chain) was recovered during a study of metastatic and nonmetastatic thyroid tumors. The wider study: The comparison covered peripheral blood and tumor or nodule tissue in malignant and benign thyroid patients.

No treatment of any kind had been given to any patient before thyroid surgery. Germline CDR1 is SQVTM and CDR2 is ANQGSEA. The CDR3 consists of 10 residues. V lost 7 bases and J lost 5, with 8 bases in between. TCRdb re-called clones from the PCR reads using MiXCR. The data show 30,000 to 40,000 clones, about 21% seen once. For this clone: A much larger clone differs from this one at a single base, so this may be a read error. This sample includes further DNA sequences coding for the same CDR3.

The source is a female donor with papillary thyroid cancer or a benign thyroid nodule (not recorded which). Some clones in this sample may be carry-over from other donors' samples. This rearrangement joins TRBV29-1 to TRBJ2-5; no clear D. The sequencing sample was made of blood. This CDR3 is CSGKTETQYF. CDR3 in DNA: TGCAGCGGCAAAACTGAGACCCAGTACTTC. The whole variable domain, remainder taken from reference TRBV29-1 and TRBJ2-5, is SAVISQKPSRDICQRGTSLTIQCQVDSQVTMMFWYRQQPGQSLTLIATANQGSEATYESGFVIDKFPISRPNLTFSTLTVSNMSPEDSSIYLCSGKTETQYFGPGTRLLVL.